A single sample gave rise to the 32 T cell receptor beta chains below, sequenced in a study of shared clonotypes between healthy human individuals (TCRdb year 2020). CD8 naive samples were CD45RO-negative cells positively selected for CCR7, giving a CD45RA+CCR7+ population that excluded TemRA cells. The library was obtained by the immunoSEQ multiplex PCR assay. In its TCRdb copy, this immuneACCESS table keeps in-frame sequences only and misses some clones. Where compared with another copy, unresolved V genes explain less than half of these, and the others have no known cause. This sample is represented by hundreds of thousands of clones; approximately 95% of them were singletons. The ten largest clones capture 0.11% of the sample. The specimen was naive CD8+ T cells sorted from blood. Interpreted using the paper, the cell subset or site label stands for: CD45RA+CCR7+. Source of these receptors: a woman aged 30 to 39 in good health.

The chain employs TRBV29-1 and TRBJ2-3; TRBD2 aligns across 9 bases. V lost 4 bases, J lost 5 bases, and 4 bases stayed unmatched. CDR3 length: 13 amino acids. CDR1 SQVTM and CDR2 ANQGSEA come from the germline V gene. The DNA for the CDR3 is TGCAGCGTTGTAGCGGGAGTTCTAGATACGCAGTATTTT. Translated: CSVVAGVLDTQYF.

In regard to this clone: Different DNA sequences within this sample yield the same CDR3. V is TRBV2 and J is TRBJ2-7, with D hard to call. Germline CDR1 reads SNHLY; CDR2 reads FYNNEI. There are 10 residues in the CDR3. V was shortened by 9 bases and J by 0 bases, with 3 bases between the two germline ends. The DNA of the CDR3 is TGTGCCAGTTCCTCCTACGAGCAGTACTTC. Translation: CASSSYEQYF. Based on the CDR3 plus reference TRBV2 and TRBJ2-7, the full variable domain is EPEVTQTPSHQVTQMGQEVILRCVPISNHLYFYWYRQILGQKVEFLVSFYNNEISEKSEIFDDQFSVERPDGSNFTLKIRSTKLEDSAMYFCASSSYEQYFGPGTRLTVT.

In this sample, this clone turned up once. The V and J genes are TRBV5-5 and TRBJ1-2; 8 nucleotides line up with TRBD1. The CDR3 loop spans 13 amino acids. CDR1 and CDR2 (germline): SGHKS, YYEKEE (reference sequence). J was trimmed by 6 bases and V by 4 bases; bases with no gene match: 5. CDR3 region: CASSQDRADGYTF. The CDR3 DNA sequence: TGTGCCAGCAGCCAGGACAGGGCGGATGGCTACACCTTC. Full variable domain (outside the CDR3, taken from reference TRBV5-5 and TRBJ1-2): DAGVTQSPTHLIKTRGQQVTLRCSPISGHKSVSWYQQVLGQGPQFIFQYYEKEERGRGNFPDRFSARQFPNYSSELNVNALLLGDSALYLCASSQDRADGYTFGSGTRLTVV.

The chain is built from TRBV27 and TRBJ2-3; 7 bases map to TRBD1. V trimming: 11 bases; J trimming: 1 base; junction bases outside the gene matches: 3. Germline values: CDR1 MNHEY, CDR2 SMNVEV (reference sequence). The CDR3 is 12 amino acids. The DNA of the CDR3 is TGTGCCTCAGGACAGGGCACAGATACGCAGTATTTT. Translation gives CASGQGTDTQYF.

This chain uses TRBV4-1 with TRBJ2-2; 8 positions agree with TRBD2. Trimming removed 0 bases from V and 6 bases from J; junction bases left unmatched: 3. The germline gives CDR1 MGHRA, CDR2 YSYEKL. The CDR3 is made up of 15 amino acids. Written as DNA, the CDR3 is TGCGCCAGCAGCCAAGAGGGACTAGAGGCCGGGGAGCTGTTTTTT. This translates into CASSQEGLEAGELFF.

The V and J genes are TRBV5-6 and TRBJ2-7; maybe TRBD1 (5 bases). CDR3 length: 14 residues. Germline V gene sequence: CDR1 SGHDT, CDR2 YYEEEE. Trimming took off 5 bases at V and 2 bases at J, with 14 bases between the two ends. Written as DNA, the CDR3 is TGTGCCAGCAGGACGGAAGGGGCGGCCTACGAGCAGTACTTC. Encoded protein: CASRTEGAAYEQYF. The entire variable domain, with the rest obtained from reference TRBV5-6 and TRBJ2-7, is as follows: DAGVTQSPTHLIKTRGQQVTLRCSPKSGHDTVSWYQQALGQGPQFIFQYYEEEERQRGNFPDRFSGHQFPNYSSELNVNALLLGDSALYLCASRTEGAAYEQYFGPGTRLTVT.

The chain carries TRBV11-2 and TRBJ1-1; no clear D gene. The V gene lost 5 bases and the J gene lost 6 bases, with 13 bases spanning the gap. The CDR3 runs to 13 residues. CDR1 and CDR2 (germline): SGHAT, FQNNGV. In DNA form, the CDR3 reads TGTGCCAGCAGCGAATCATCGAATCCTGAAGCTTTCTTT. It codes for CASSESSNPEAFF.

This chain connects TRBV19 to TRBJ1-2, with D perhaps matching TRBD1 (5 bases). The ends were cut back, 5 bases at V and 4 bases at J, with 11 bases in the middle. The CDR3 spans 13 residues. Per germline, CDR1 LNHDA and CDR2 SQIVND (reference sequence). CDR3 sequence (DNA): TGTGCCAGTAGTTTCTCAGGGACCTATGGCTACACCTTC. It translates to CASSFSGTYGYTF.

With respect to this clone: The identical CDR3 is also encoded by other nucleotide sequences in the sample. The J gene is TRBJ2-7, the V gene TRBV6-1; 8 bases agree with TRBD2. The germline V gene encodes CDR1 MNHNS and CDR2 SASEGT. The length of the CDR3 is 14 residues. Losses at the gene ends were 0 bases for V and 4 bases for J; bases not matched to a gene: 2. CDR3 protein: CASSEASGSYEQYF. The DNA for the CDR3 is TGTGCCAGCAGTGAAGCAAGCGGGAGTTACGAGCAGTACTTC.

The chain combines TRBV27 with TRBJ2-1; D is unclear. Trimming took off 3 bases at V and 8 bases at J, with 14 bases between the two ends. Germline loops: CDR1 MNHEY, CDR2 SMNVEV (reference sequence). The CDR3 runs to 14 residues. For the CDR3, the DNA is TGTGCCAGCAGTTTTGGCACGAGCAGCTATGAGCAGTTCTTC. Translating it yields CASSFGTSSYEQFF.

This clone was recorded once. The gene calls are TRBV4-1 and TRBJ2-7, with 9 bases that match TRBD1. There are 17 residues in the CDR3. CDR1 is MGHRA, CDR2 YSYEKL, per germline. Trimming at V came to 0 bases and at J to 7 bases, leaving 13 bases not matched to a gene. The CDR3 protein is CASSQEGSGQGALEQYF. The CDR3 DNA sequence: TGCGCCAGCAGCCAAGAGGGATCGGGACAGGGCGCCCTGGAGCAGTACTTC.

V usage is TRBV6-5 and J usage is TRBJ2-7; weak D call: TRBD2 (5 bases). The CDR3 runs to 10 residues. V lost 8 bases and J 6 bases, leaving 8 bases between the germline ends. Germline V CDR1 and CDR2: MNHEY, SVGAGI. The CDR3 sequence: CASGGPEQYF. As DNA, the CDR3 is TGTGCCAGCGGCGGGCCCGAGCAGTACTTC.

CDR3 DNA sequence: TGTGCCAGTAGTATCGACCTCAGAACTAGCACAGATACGCAGTATTTT. Residues: CASSIDLRTSTDTQYF. The rearrangement uses TRBV19 and TRBJ2-3; no clear D. This CDR3 spans 16 amino acids. Germline loops: CDR1 LNHDA, CDR2 SQIVND (reference sequence). V lost 3 bases and J 0 bases, leaving 13 bases between the germline ends.

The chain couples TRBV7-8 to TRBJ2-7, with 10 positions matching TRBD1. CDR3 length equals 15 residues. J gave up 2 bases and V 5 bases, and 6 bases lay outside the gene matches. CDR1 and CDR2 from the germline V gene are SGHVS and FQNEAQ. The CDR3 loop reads CASSRLGQGAYEQYF. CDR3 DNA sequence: TGTGCCAGCAGCCGGCTCGGACAGGGGGCCTACGAGCAGTACTTC.

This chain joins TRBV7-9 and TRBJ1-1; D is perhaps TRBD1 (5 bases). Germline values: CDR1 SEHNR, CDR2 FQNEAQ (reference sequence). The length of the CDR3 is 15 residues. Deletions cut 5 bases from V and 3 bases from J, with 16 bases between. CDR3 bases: TGTGCCAGCAGCCCCCCCGCCGGGGCGTACACTGAAGCTTTCTTT. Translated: CASSPPAGAYTEAFF.

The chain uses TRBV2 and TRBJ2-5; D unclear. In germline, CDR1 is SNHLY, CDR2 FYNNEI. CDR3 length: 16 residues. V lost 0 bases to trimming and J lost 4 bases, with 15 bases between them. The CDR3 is CASSEAPGLRVETQYF. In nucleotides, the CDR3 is TGTGCCAGCAGTGAAGCCCCCGGCCTGCGCGTAGAGACCCAGTACTTC.

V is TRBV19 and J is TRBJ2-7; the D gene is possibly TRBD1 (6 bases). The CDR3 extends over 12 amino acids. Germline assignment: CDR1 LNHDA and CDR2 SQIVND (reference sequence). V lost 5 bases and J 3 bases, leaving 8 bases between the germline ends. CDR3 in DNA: TGTGCCAGTAGTCCGGACAGCTACGAGCAGTACTTC. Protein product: CASSPDSYEQYF.

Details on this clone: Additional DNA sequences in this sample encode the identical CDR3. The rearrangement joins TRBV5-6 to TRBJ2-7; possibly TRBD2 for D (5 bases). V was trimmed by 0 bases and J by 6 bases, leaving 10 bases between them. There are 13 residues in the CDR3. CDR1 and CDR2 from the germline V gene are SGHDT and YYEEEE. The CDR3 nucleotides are TGTGCCAGCAGCTTGGCCCTTGCGGGCGAGCAGTACTTC. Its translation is CASSLALAGEQYF.

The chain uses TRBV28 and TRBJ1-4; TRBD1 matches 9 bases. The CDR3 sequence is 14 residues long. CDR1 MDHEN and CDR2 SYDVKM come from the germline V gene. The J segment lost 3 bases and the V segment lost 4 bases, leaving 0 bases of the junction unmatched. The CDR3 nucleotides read TGTGCCAGCAGTTGGGACAGGGCTAATGAAAAACTGTTTTTT. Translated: CASSWDRANEKLFF.

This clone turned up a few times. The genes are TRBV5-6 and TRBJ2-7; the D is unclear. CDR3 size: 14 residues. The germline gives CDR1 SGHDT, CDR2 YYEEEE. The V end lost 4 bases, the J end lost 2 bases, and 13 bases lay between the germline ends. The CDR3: CASSDSGRPYEQYF. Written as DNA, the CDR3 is TGTGCCAGCAGCGATTCCGGCAGGCCCTACGAGCAGTACTTC.

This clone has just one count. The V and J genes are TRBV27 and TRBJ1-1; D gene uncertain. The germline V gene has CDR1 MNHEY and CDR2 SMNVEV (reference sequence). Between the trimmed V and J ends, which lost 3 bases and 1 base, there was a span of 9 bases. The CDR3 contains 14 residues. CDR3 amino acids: CASSFGSGNTEAFF. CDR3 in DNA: TGTGCCAGCAGTTTTGGTTCCGGGAACACTGAAGCTTTCTTT.

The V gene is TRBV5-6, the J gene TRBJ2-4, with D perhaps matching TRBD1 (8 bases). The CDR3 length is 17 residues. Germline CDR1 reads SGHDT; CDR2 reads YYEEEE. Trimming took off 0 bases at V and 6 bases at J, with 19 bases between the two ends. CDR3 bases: TGTGCCAGCAGCTTGGCAGGGGGCGGGAGCCTTATAAACATTCAGTACTTC. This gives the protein CASSLAGGGSLINIQYF.

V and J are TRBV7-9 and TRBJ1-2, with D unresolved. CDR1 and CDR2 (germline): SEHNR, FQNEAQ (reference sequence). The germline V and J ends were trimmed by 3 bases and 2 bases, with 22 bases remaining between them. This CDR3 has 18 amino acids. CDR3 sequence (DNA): TGTGCCAGCAGCTTGCGCCAAAGGGAGTGGGCAGCCAACTATGGCTACACCTTC. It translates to CASSLRQREWAANYGYTF.

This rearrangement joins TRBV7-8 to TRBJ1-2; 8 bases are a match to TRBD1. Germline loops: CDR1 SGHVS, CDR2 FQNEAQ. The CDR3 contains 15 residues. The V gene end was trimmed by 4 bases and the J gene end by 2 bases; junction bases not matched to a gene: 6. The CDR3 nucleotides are TGTGCCAGCAGCTCCATCCCAGGGGGCAACTATGGCTACACCTTC. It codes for CASSSIPGGNYGYTF.

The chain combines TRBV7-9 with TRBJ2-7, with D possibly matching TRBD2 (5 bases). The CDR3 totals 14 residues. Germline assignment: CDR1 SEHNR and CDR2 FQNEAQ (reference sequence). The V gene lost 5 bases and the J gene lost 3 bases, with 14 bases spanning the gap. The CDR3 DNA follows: TGTGCCAGCAGCCCCGGGGAGCGCCTCTACGAGCAGTACTTC. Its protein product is CASSPGERLYEQYF. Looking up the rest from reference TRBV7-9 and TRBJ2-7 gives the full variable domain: DTGVSQNPRHKITKRGQNVTFRCDPISEHNRLYWYRQTLGQGPEFLTYFQNEAQLEKSRLLSDRFSAERPKGSFSTLEIQRTEQGDSAMYLCASSPGERLYEQYFGPGTRLTVT.

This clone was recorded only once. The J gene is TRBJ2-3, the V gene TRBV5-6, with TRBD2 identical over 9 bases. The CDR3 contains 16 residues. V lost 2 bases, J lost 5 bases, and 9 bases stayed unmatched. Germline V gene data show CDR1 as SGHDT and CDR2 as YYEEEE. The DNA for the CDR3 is TGTGCCAGCAGCTTCATAGCGGGAGTGATGGTAGATACGCAGTATTTT. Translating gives CASSFIAGVMVDTQYF.

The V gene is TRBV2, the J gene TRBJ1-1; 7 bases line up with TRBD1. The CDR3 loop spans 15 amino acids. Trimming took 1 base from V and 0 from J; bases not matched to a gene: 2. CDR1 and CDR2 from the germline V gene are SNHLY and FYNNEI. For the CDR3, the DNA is TGTGCCAGCAGTGAAGGGACAGGCATGAACACTGAAGCTTTCTTT. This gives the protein CASSEGTGMNTEAFF.

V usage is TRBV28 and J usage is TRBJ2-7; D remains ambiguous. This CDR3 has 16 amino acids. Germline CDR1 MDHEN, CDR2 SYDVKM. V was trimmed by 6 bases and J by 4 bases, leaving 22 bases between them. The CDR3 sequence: CASSSPLESDRYEQYF. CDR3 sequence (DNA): TGTGCCAGCAGCTCCCCTCTGGAGTCCGATAGGTACGAGCAGTACTTC.

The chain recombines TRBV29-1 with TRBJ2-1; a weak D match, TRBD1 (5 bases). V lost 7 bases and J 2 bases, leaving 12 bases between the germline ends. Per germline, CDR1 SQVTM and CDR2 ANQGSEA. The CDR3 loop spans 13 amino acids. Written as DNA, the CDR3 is TGCAGCGCATCACAGGACACCTACAATGAGCAGTTCTTC. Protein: CSASQDTYNEQFF.

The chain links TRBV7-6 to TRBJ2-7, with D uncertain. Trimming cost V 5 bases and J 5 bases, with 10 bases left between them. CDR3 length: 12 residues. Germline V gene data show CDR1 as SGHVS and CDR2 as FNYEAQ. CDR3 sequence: CASSPQVHEQYF. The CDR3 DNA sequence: TGTGCCAGCAGCCCGCAGGTCCACGAGCAGTACTTC.

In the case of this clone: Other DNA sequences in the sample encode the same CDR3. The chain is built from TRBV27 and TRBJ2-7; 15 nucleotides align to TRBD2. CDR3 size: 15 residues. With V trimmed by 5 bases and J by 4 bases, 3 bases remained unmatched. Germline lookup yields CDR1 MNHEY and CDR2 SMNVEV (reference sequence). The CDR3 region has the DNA TGTGCCAGCAGTCCTGGGACTAGCGGGAGGTACGAGCAGTACTTC. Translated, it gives CASSPGTSGRYEQYF.

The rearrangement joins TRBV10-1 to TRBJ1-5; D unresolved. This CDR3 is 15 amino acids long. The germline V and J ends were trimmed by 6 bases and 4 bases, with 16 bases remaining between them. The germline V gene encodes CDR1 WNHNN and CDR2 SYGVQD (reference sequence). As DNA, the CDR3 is TGCGCCAGCAGCTCGTTTCTACGGGGTAATCAGCCCCAGCATTTT. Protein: CASSSFLRGNQPQHF.